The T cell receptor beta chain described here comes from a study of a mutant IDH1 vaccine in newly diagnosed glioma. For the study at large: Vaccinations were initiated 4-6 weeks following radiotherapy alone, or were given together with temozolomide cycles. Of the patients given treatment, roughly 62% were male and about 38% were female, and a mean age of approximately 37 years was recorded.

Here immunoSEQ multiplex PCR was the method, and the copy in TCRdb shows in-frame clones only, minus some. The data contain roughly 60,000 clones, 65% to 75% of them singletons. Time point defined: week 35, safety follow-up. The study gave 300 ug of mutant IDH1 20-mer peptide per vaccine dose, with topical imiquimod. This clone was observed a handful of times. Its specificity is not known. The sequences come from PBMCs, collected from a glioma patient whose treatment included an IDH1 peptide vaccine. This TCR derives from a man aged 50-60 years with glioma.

The CDR3 sequence is CASSFDREQYF. The CDR3 nucleotides read TGTGCCAGCAGCTTTGACAGGGAGCAGTACTTC. The chain uses TRBV7-9 and TRBJ2-7, with D maybe TRBD1 (6 bases). V was clipped by 3 bases and J by 7 bases, with 7 bases between them. Germline CDR1 SEHNR, CDR2 FQNEAQ (reference sequence). The CDR3 runs to 11 residues.